These 9 T cell receptor beta chains were all obtained from the same sample, sequenced in a study of identical twins. TCRdb passed the 5' RACE reads through MiXCR, listing each CDR3 protein once. Of 450,000 to 600,000 distinct CDR3 sequences detected, more than 20% appear once; the ten largest clones hold around 0.5%. This sample also appeared in a second study, on yellow fever vaccine responses in identical twins.

Sequencing was performed on CD4+ T cells sorted from blood. The receptor source for this set is a woman under 30 in good health.

The DNA for the CDR3 is TGCGCCAGCAGCCCAGGGATGCGGACCGGGGAGCTGTTTTTT. Translation: CASSPGMRTGELFF. This chain joins TRBV5-1 and TRBJ2-2; possible D gene TRBD1, 5 bases. Germline-derived CDR1 and CDR2 are SGHRS and YFSETQ. V was clipped by 4 bases and J by 5 bases, with 12 bases between them. CDR3 length: 14 amino acids.

Only a few counts were recorded for this clonotype. The V call is TRBV12-3 or TRBV12-4, the J call TRBJ2-1, with D maybe TRBD2 (6 bases). Between the trimmed V and J ends, which lost 1 base and 3 bases, there was a span of 10 bases. This CDR3 comprises 15 residues. CDR3 sequence: CASSLDGGFYNEQFF. In nucleotides, the CDR3 is TGTGCCAGCAGTTTAGATGGGGGGTTCTACAATGAGCAGTTCTTC.

J is TRBJ2-7 and V is TRBV28, with TRBD1 matching 7 bases. Germline CDR1 and CDR2: MDHEN and SYDVKM. The CDR3 runs 12 residues. Trimming removed 11 bases from V and 2 bases from J; junction bases left unmatched: 6. CDR3 sequence reads: CAAGTATYEQYF. Here the CDR3 DNA reads TGTGCCGCCGGGACAGCCACCTACGAGCAGTACTTC.

The gene calls are TRBV20-1 and TRBJ2-5; weak D call: TRBD2 (7 bases). The V gene lost 2 bases and the J gene lost 5 bases, with 15 bases spanning the gap. The CDR3 length is 14 residues. CDR1 is DFQATT and CDR2 is SNEGSKA in the germline V gene (reference sequence). The CDR3 loop reads CSARRTGGVETQYF. The CDR3 DNA follows: TGCAGTGCTAGAAGAACGGGGGGCGTGGAGACCCAGTACTTC.

The sample holds a few counts of this clonotype. This chain uses TRBV20-1 with TRBJ2-5; 7 bases agree with TRBD2. This CDR3 is 13 amino acids long. Looked up from germline, CDR1 is DFQATT and CDR2 is SNEGSKA (reference sequence). V lost 6 bases, J lost 1 base, and 5 bases stayed unmatched. CDR3 coding DNA: TGCAGTGCCAGTCGCGGGAGCCAAGAGACCCAGTACTTC. This sequence encodes CSASRGSQETQYF.

The chain joins TRBV27 to TRBJ1-6; 8 bases match TRBD1. The CDR3 contains 14 residues. J was trimmed by 13 bases and V by 1 base; bases with no gene match: 6. Germline values: CDR1 MNHEY, CDR2 SMNVEV (reference sequence). The CDR3 nucleotides are TGTGCCAGCAGTTTATTGGGGGACAGGTCCCCCCTCCACTTT. As protein: CASSLLGDRSPLHF.

There are a few counts of this clonotype. The rearrangement uses TRBV28 and TRBJ2-7; 7 bases fit TRBD1. CDR1 and CDR2 from the germline V gene are MDHEN and SYDVKM. This CDR3 contains 14 residues. J was trimmed by 1 base and V by 4 bases; bases with no gene match: 4. CDR3 in amino acids: CASSSLQGSYEQYV. DNA of the CDR3: TGTGCCAGCAGTTCCCTACAGGGGTCCTACGAGCAGTACGTC.

This clonotype appeared a few times. The genes are TRBV5-1 and TRBJ2-7; D might be TRBD1 or TRBD2, each matching 6 bases. This CDR3 spans 14 amino acids. V was cut by 5 bases and J by 3 bases, with 15 bases left in between. Germline assignment: CDR1 SGHRS and CDR2 YFSETQ. DNA for the CDR3: TGCGCCAGCAGGGGGGGCGAGTCCTTCTACGAGCAGTACTTC. Translated: CASRGGESFYEQYF. The entire variable domain, with the rest obtained from reference TRBV5-1 and TRBJ2-7, is as follows: KAGVTQTPRYLIKTRGQQVTLSCSPISGHRSVSWYQQTPGQGLQFLFEYFSETQRNKGNFPGRFSGRQFSNSRSEMNVSTLELGDSALYLCASRGGESFYEQYFGPGTRLTVT.

The chain carries TRBV7-9 and TRBJ2-7; unclear D gene. V lost 4 bases and J 5 bases, leaving 9 bases between the germline ends. This CDR3 has 12 amino acids. Germline V gives CDR1 SEHNR, CDR2 FQNEAQ (reference sequence). Here the CDR3 reads CASSYNEHEQYV. CDR3 nucleotide sequence: TGTGCCAGCAGCTACAATGAGCACGAGCAGTACGTC.